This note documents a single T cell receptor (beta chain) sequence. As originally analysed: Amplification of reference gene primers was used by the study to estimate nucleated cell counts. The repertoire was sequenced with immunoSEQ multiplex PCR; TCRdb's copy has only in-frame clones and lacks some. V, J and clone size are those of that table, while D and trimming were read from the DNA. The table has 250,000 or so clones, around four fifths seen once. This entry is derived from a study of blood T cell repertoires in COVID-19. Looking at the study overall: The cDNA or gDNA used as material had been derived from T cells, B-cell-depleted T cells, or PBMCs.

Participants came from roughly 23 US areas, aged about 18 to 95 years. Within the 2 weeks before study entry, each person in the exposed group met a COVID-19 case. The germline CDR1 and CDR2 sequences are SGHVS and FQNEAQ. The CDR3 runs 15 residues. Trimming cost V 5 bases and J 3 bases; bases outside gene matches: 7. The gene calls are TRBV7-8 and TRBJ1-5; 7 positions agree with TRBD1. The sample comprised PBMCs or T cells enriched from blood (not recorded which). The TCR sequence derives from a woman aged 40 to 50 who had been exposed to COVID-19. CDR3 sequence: CASSTMGTVNQPQHF. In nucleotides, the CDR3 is TGTGCCAGCAGCACTATGGGGACAGTCAATCAGCCCCAGCATTTT.